These 12 T cell receptor beta chains originate from one sample sequenced in a study of blood T cell repertoires in COVID-19. The assay was immunoSEQ multiplex PCR, and TCRdb's table has in-frame clones only and misses some. The sample has over 90,000 clones, 90% seen once. The sequenced sample was peripheral blood. All receptors derive from a man in his forties or fifties with acute or convalescent COVID-19.

The chain combines TRBV30 with TRBJ2-2; TRBD2 agrees at 7 bases. This CDR3 is 15 amino acids long. J gave up 6 bases and V 4 bases, and 11 bases lay outside the gene matches. Germline assignment: CDR1 GTSNPN and CDR2 SVGIG (reference sequence). The CDR3 bases are TGTGCCTGGAAGCGGCTAGCGGCTATGGCCGGGGAGCTGTTTTTT. Its protein product is CAWKRLAAMAGELFF.

This clone was recorded once. The chain is built from TRBV27 and TRBJ2-6, with D perhaps TRBD1 (6 bases). The V gene lost 8 bases and the J gene lost 2 bases, with 7 bases spanning the gap. The CDR3 covers 13 residues. Per the germline V gene, CDR1 is MNHEY and CDR2 is SMNVEV (reference sequence). The CDR3 loop reads CASYRAGANVLTF. The CDR3 DNA reads as TGTGCCAGCTACAGGGCTGGGGCCAACGTCCTGACTTTC.

The gene calls are TRBV5-1 and TRBJ2-5; 13 nucleotides match TRBD2. Trimming took 0 bases from V and 1 from J; bases not matched to a gene: 3. The CDR3 sequence is 17 residues long. Germline CDR1 is SGHRS and CDR2 is YFSETQ. This CDR3 reads CASSLVLAGGPQETQYF. The CDR3 bases are TGCGCCAGCAGCTTGGTACTAGCGGGAGGGCCCCAAGAGACCCAGTACTTC.

The J gene is TRBJ1-6, the V gene TRBV11-3; TRBD1 is a possible D gene (6 bases). Germline values: CDR1 SGHNT, CDR2 YENEEA. The CDR3 spans 16 residues. V lost 6 bases and J lost 1, with 13 bases in between. CDR3 in amino acids: CASSLTGQSYNSPLHF. CDR3 nucleotides: TGTGCCAGCAGTTTGACCGGACAGTCCTATAATTCACCCCTCCACTTT.

The chain couples TRBV19 to TRBJ1-4; no reliable D call. CDR3 length: 14 amino acids. V was clipped by 3 bases and J by 10 bases, with 15 bases between them. Germline values: CDR1 LNHDA, CDR2 SQIVND (reference sequence). DNA for the CDR3: TGTGCCAGTAGTATTTCAGCGGAGGGCCCAAAACTGTTTTTT. Protein sequence: CASSISAEGPKLFF.

V usage is TRBV6-6 and J usage is TRBJ1-4; TRBD1 matches 7 bases. The CDR3 is 12 amino acids. Unmatched junction bases numbered 3, after V lost 2 bases and J lost 12 bases. Germline V gene lookup returns CDR1 MNHNY and CDR2 SVGAGI (reference sequence). The CDR3 nucleotides are TGTGCCAGCAGTTACCCCACAGGGGAACTGTTTTTT. This codes for CASSYPTGELFF.

The chain links TRBV5-1 to TRBJ2-3; the D is unclear. Between the trimmed V and J ends, which lost 3 bases and 2 bases, there was a span of 4 bases. This CDR3 has 12 residues. CDR1 is SGHRS, CDR2 YFSETQ, per germline. CDR3 sequence: CASSWLTDTQYF. In DNA, the CDR3 is TGCGCCAGCAGCTGGCTCACAGATACGCAGTATTTT.

The chain recombines TRBV14 with TRBJ2-7; TRBD1 aligns across 7 bases. Germline CDR1 SGHDN, CDR2 FVKESK. V shed 2 bases and J 6 bases; nucleotides not matched to a gene: 4. This CDR3 spans 13 amino acids. The CDR3 nucleotides are TGTGCCAGCAGCCAATACTACAGGGGCGAGCAGTACTTC. This gives the protein CASSQYYRGEQYF.

The chain is built from TRBV5-1 and TRBJ2-6; D is uncertain. The CDR3 is 15 residues long. Per germline, CDR1 SGHRS and CDR2 YFSETQ. V was cut by 1 base and J by 2 bases, with 7 bases left in between. The CDR3 region is CASSLTGTGANVLTF. DNA for the CDR3: TGCGCCAGCAGCTTGACGGGTACTGGGGCCAACGTCCTGACTTTC.

This sequence joins TRBV24-1 and TRBJ2-5; unclear D gene. V lost 4 bases to trimming and J lost 4 bases, with 9 bases between them. The CDR3 totals 13 residues. Germline CDR1 KGHDR, CDR2 SFDVKD. Here the CDR3 DNA reads TGTGCCACCAGTGAGGGCGCACCAGAGACCCAGTACTTC. Translation: CATSEGAPETQYF.

V gene TRBV2 combines with J gene TRBJ2-3; no reliable D call. From germline, CDR1 is SNHLY and CDR2 FYNNEI. The length of the CDR3 is 12 residues. V lost 11 bases to trimming and J lost 4 bases, with 13 bases between them. For the CDR3, the DNA is TGTGCCCGCGCCGCGTCATCAGATACGCAGTATTTT. It specifies CARAASSDTQYF.

The chain is built from TRBV18 and TRBJ2-2; 10 bases are shared with TRBD2. V was clipped by 2 bases and J by 5 bases; unmatched bases: 8. CDR1 and CDR2 from the germline V gene are KGHSH and LQKENI. The CDR3 loop spans 17 amino acids. DNA for the CDR3: TGTGCCAGCTCACCAGAGGCTAGCGGGAGTGCTACCGGGGAGCTGTTTTTT. Translating it yields CASSPEASGSATGELFF.